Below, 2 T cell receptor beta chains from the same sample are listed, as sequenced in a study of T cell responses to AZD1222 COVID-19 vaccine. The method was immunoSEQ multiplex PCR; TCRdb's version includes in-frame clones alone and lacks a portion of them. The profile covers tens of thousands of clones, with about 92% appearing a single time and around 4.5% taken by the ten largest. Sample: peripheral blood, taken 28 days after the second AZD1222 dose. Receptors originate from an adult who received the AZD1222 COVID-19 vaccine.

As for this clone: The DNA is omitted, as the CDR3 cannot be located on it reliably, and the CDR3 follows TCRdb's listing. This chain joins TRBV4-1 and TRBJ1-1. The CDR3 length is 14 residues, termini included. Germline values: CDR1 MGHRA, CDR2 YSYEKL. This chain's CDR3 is CASSQVGPGAEAFF.

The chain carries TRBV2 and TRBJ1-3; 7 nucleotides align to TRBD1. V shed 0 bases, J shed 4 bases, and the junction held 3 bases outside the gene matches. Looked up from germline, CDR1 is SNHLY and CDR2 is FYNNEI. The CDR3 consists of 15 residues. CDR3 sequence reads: CASSEAPTGGNTIYF. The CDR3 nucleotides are TGTGCCAGCAGTGAAGCGCCGACAGGGGGAAACACCATATATTTT.